A selection of T cell receptor beta chains follows, all from one sample in a study of cytomegalovirus exposure and HLA in healthy donors. The assay was immunoSEQ multiplex PCR, and TCRdb's table has in-frame clones only and misses some. The table lists 110,000 or so clones, over 8.5% of them singletons. The sequencing sample was made of PBMCs. Every receptor here comes from a woman between 35 and 50 years old in good health and CMV-seropositive. The CDR3 runs from the conserved cysteine through the conserved F or W. The D gene is left open where the match is weak. Clone size is given for some rows only: seen once, a few or many times, or a class if the clone is expanded.

CASSLPPGTANSYEQYF	TGTGCCAGCAGTTTACCCCCCGGGACAGCAAACTCCTACGAGCAGTACTTC	TRBV27	17	TRBJ2-7	.	TRBD1
CASSPRQSYNYGYTF	TGTGCCAGCAGCCCACGACAGTCTTACAACTATGGCTACACCTTC	TRBV7-8	15	TRBJ1-2	.	.
CASSFWGGLTEAFF	TGTGCCAGCAGTTTCTGGGGGGGCCTCACTGAAGCTTTCTTT	TRBV27	14	TRBJ1-1	.	.
CSVEVAGGQGRNTGELFF	TGCAGCGTTGAAGTGGCCGGTGGACAGGGAAGGAACACCGGGGAGCTGTTTTTT	TRBV29-1	18	TRBJ2-2	few	TRBD1
CASSFAGQGRYEQYF	TGTGCCAGCAGCTTCGCGGGACAGGGTCGTTACGAGCAGTACTTC	TRBV7-9	15	TRBJ2-7	few	TRBD1
CASRSTDYGYTF	TGTGCCAGCAGGTCCACAGACTATGGCTACACCTTC	TRBV25-1	12	TRBJ1-2	few	.
CASSRLRGSTEAFF	TGCGCCAGCAGCCGACTTAGAGGGAGCACTGAAGCTTTCTTT	TRBV4-1	14	TRBJ1-1	few	.
CASSLAGGRYNEQFF	TGTGCCAGCAGCCTAGCGGGGGGGCGGTACAATGAGCAGTTCTTC	TRBV7-8	15	TRBJ2-1	.	TRBD2
CASSLGQGVIYEQYF	TGTGCCAGCAGCTTAGGGCAGGGTGTCATCTACGAGCAGTACTTC	TRBV13	15	TRBJ2-7	.	.
CASSFDRDNGYTF	TGTGCCAGCAGCTTCGACAGGGATAATGGCTACACCTTC	TRBV5-4	13	TRBJ1-2	few	TRBD1
CASSPPGGVTEAFF	TGTGCCAGCAGTCCCCCGGGAGGGGTCACTGAAGCTTTCTTT	TRBV6-5	14	TRBJ1-1	.	.
CASGGGFSGYTF	TGTGCCAGCGGGGGGGGGTTTAGTGGCTACACCTTC	TRBV2	12	TRBJ1-2	few	.
CASSGQRNTIYF	TGTGCCAGCAGTGGACAGAGAAACACCATATATTTT	TRBV6-6	12	TRBJ1-3	few	.
CASSLSGQGTYTF	TGTGCCAGCAGTTTATCGGGACAGGGCACGTACACCTTC	TRBV27	13	TRBJ1-2	few	TRBD1
CASSPGTSGGNTYNEQFF	TGTGCCAGCAGCCCAGGGACTAGCGGGGGAAATACCTACAATGAGCAGTTCTTC	TRBV5-6	18	TRBJ2-1	.	TRBD2
CASSLAGRGNTEAFF	TGTGCCAGCAGCTTAGCGGGTCGGGGGAACACTGAAGCTTTCTTT	TRBV7-9	15	TRBJ1-1	few	.
CASNEGAGANVLTF	TGTGCCAGCAATGAGGGGGCTGGGGCCAACGTCCTGACTTTC	TRBV9	14	TRBJ2-6	.	.
CASTFSGGSHNEQFF	TGTGCCAGCACCTTTAGCGGGGGGTCCCACAATGAGCAGTTCTTC	TRBV7-3	15	TRBJ2-1	.	TRBD2
CASSLRDGFTYEQYF	TGTGCCAGCAGCTTACGAGACGGGTTTACCTACGAGCAGTACTTC	TRBV11-2	15	TRBJ2-7	few	.
CASSPTMRTGAYEQYF	TGTGCCAGCAGCCCCACAATGCGGACAGGAGCCTACGAGCAGTACTTC	TRBV7-6	16	TRBJ2-7	.	TRBD1
CASSSRGLEQYF	TGTGCCAGCAGCTCACGGGGTCTCGAGCAGTACTTC	TRBV7-2	12	TRBJ2-7	few	.
CAWNKRRVNTEAFF	TGTGCCTGGAACAAGCGCCGAGTGAACACTGAAGCTTTCTTT	TRBV30	14	TRBJ1-1	.	.
CASKGGAGLYEQYF	TGTGCCAGCAAGGGGGGAGCGGGACTCTACGAGCAGTACTTC	TRBV28	14	TRBJ2-7	few	.
CSAVPGAEAFF	TGCAGTGCCGTTCCAGGGGCTGAAGCTTTCTTT	TRBV20-1	11	TRBJ1-1	few	.
CASSRGGVYGYTF	TGTGCCAGCAGTCGAGGGGGGGTCTATGGCTACACCTTC	TRBV6-5	13	TRBJ1-2	few	.
CAISGTGSGNTIYF	TGTGCCATCAGTGGAACAGGGTCTGGAAACACCATATATTTT	TRBV10-3	14	TRBJ1-3	few	.
CASSFQGNTEAFF	TGTGCCAGCAGCTTTCAGGGGAACACTGAAGCTTTCTTT	TRBV7-9	13	TRBJ1-1	many	.
CAWSVYRANTEAFF	TGTGCCTGGAGTGTATACAGGGCGAACACTGAAGCTTTCTTT	TRBV30	14	TRBJ1-1	.	.
CASSYLGLATDTQYF	TGTGCCAGCAGTTACTTGGGTCTAGCGACAGATACGCAGTATTTT	TRBV6-5	15	TRBJ2-3	few	.
CASGALFETDSYEQYF	TGTGCCAGCGGAGCCTTGTTTGAGACAGATTCCTACGAGCAGTACTTC	TRBV28	16	TRBJ2-7	.	.
CASSEGDRASPQYF	TGTGCCAGCAGTGAGGGGGACAGGGCCTCACCCCAGTATTTT	TRBV2	14	TRBJ2-3	.	TRBD1
CASSLDKTGELFF	TGTGCCAGCAGCTTAGACAAGACCGGGGAGCTGTTTTTT	TRBV7-2	13	TRBJ2-2	few	.